The present T cell receptor beta chain was sequenced within a study of blood T cells in healthy people across ages. The second PCR ran about 6 to 12 cycles with a sample-barcoded 5' primer and J-beta primers. TCRdb independently ran MiXCR on the 5' RACE reads; one entry per CDR3 protein. The sample has some 1.5 million distinct CDR3 sequences; roughly two fifths are singletons. This clonotype was seen only a few times. V shed 0 bases and J 3 bases; nucleotides not matched to a gene: 4. The CDR3 runs 16 residues. The sequenced sample was blood. The chain recombines TRBV12-3 or TRBV12-4 with TRBJ1-1; 10 bases line up with TRBD1. The sequence derives from a woman between 18 and 29 years old in good health. The CDR3 nucleotides are TGTGCCAGCAGTTTAGCCCGGACAGGGGGTGACACTGAAGCTTTCTTT. Translating gives CASSLARTGGDTEAFF.